This T cell receptor (beta chain) was identified in a study of T cells expressing NK-cell markers. Study-level information: Repertoires of TCR beta were obtained from T cells sorted as CD3+CD56+NKG2C+, CD3+CD56+NKG2C- and CD3+CD56-NKG2C+.

Study-level results: For a handful of donors, these clonotypes were likewise the leading ones in the CD3+CD56-NKG2C+ fraction.

TCRdb reworked the 5' RACE reads into one entry per CDR3 protein, no DNA. This table lists some 140,000 distinct CDR3 sequences. Germline V gives CDR1 SQVTM, CDR2 ANQGSEA. CDR3 length: 12 residues. Concerning this clonotype: Antigen: not known.

Sequencing input: blood T cells: a sorted CD56 or NKG2C T cell subset, CD4+ or CD8+ T cells, or bulk PBMC T cells (not recorded which). This receptor was taken from a woman aged 45-65 years in good health. The chain recombines TRBV29-1 with TRBJ2-7; TCRdb picks TRBD1, but there is no DNA to check that call. CDR3 protein: CSVETGDFEQYF.